This T cell receptor beta chain was retrieved from a study of regulatory T cells in long-lasting Graves disease. Study-level results: Patients with persistent disease showed a bias toward TRBV28, TRBJ1-2 and TRBJ2-5. Newly diagnosed patients shared 850 to 1,000 public clonotypes; persistent patients shared approximately 2,700.

The germline V gene has CDR1 SGHRS and CDR2 YFSETQ. With 4 bases clipped from V and 0 bases from J, the junction kept 4 bases outside the gene matches. This CDR3 contains 15 residues. Time point denoted: persistent/refractory GD, antithyroid drugs over 5 years with positive TRAb. The authors made the TCR library using RNA they extracted from PBMCs. It was an endocrinology department in Xi'an, China, that provided the patients. Roughly 9 milliliters of peripheral blood went into EDTA tubes. This clonotype was picked up a small number of times. Its cognate antigen is unknown. Building the TCR beta libraries relied on iRepertoire HTBI primers, and CDR3 regions underwent Arm-PCR. One entry per CDR3 protein results from TCRdb running MiXCR on the multiplex PCR reads. The sample yields hundreds of thousands of distinct CDR3 sequences, roughly 20% seen once.

Sequenced here: peripheral blood mononuclear cells (PBMCs), sampled when the disease was refractory, from a patient treated with antithyroid drugs. This sequence was found in a female donor with Graves disease. V is TRBV5-1 and J is TRBJ2-7; TRBD2 agrees at 10 bases. The CDR3 nucleotides are TGCGCCAGCAGCGGTACTAGCGGGAACTCCTACGAGCAGTACTTC. This codes for CASSGTSGNSYEQYF.